This passage covers 20 T cell receptor beta chains from one sample sequenced in a study of T cell responses to AZD1222 COVID-19 vaccine. The data were produced by immunoSEQ multiplex PCR, yet TCRdb's version contains in-frame clones alone and is incomplete. The data hold some 150,000 clones, with around 90% observed a single time. This specimen was peripheral blood, taken on day 0 of AZD1222 vaccination. The receptors stem from an adult in good health.

This chain connects TRBV6-2 or TRBV6-3 to TRBJ2-1; D call uncertain. V was shortened by 5 bases and J by 0 bases, with 8 bases between the two germline ends. The CDR3 is 14 amino acids. Germline CDR1 MNHEY, CDR2 SVGEGT. CDR3 residues: CASSTASSYNEQFF. Here the CDR3 DNA reads TGTGCCAGCAGTACCGCTAGCTCCTACAATGAGCAGTTCTTC.

V gene TRBV28 combines with J gene TRBJ1-2, with TRBD1 matching 7 bases. Trimming took 3 bases from V and 4 from J; bases not matched to a gene: 8. Germline CDR1 and CDR2: MDHEN and SYDVKM. CDR3 size: 15 residues. This chain's CDR3 is CASSFPGTASYGYTF. CDR3 nucleotide sequence: TGTGCCAGCAGTTTTCCCGGGACAGCGAGCTATGGCTACACCTTC.

This rearrangement joins TRBV7-8 to TRBJ1-6; TRBD1 might be the D (5 bases). V was trimmed by 8 bases and J by 7 bases, leaving 9 bases between them. In germline, CDR1 is SGHVS, CDR2 FQNEAQ. The CDR3 sequence is 12 residues long. DNA of the CDR3: TGTGCCAGCCGGGGACCAAATTCACCCCTCCACTTT. Its protein is CASRGPNSPLHF. Filled out from reference TRBV7-8 and TRBJ1-6, the complete variable domain reads GAGVSQSPRYKVAKRGQDVALRCDPISGHVSLFWYQQALGQGPEFLTYFQNEAQLDKSGLPSDRFFAERPEGSVSTLKIQRTQQEDSAVYLCASRGPNSPLHFGNGTRLTVT.

This chain uses TRBV28 with TRBJ2-7; no reliable D call. The germline V and J ends were trimmed by 5 bases and 6 bases, with 8 bases remaining between them. This CDR3 is 11 amino acids long. Germline-derived CDR1 and CDR2 are MDHEN and SYDVKM. The CDR3 loop is CASSLQREQYF. The CDR3 DNA sequence: TGTGCCAGCAGTCTCCAGCGCGAGCAGTACTTC.

The CDR3 spells CATSRDTSGGYNEQFF. In DNA, the CDR3 is TGTGCCACCAGCAGAGACACTAGCGGAGGCTACAATGAGCAGTTCTTC. The V and J genes are TRBV15 and TRBJ2-1; 8 bases align to TRBD2. The germline CDR1 and CDR2 sequences are LNHNV and YYDKDF (reference sequence). The V gene end was trimmed by 0 bases and the J gene end by 3 bases; junction bases not matched to a gene: 4. This CDR3 spans 16 amino acids.

The V and J genes are TRBV5-1 and TRBJ2-2; D unclear. Germline V gene data show CDR1 as SGHRS and CDR2 as YFSETQ. V lost 2 bases and J lost 0, with 8 bases in between. The CDR3 spans 15 residues. CDR3 nucleotide sequence: TGCGCCAGCAGCTTTGACCCAACGAACACCGGGGAGCTGTTTTTT. Its protein is CASSFDPTNTGELFF.

This chain joins TRBV28 and TRBJ2-7, with TRBD1 matching 8 bases. The CDR3 has 14 amino acids. V trimming: 7 bases; J trimming: 1 base; junction bases outside the gene matches: 6. Germline V gene data show CDR1 as MDHEN and CDR2 as SYDVKM. For the CDR3, the DNA is TGTGCCAGCACAACAGGGGGGCAATCCTACGAGCAGTACTTC. Encoded protein: CASTTGGQSYEQYF.

This sequence joins TRBV19 and TRBJ2-1; 10 bases line up with TRBD2. Per germline, CDR1 LNHDA and CDR2 SQIVND (reference sequence). The CDR3 consists of 20 residues. After removal of 5 bases from V and 4 bases from J, the junction contained 20 bases not matched to a gene. The DNA for the CDR3 is TGTGCCAGTAGTCCAGTGACAGGACGCCCAGCGGGAGGGCTTTACAATGAGCAGTTCTTC. Its protein product is CASSPVTGRPAGGLYNEQFF.

This chain uses TRBV18 with TRBJ1-5, with a weak D call TRBD1 (5 bases). This CDR3 region has 16 residues. Trimming shortened V by 0 bases and J by 0 bases, and 9 bases separated the two germline ends. The germline gives CDR1 KGHSH, CDR2 LQKENI. CDR3 sequence (DNA): TGTGCCAGCTCACCACCGGGGGGGTATAGCAATCAGCCCCAGCATTTT. Encoded protein: CASSPPGGYSNQPQHF.

The rearrangement links TRBV7-2 to TRBJ1-5, with TRBD1 identical over 10 bases. J gave up 2 bases and V 3 bases, and 7 bases lay outside the gene matches. CDR1 and CDR2 from the germline V gene are SGHTA and FQGNSA. CDR3 length equals 17 residues. DNA of the CDR3: TGTGCCAGCAGCTTGAGGGTGGGACAGGGGCGCAATCAGCCCCAGCATTTT. Protein sequence: CASSLRVGQGRNQPQHF.

The chain employs TRBV27 and TRBJ2-7; the match to TRBD2 covers 8 bases. This CDR3 is 15 amino acids long. Unmatched junction bases numbered 13, after V lost 5 bases and J lost 7 bases. Per the germline V gene, CDR1 is MNHEY and CDR2 is SMNVEV (reference sequence). The CDR3 region has the DNA TGTGCCAGCAGTGCCCAGGGACTAGTTCTGGGGGAGCAGTACTTC. As protein: CASSAQGLVLGEQYF.

The chain uses TRBV5-1 and TRBJ2-3, with a possible D match to TRBD2 (7 bases). Per germline, CDR1 SGHRS and CDR2 YFSETQ. V lost 7 bases to trimming and J lost 5 bases, with 23 bases between them. The CDR3 is 16 residues long. The CDR3 coding sequence is TGCGCCAGCTCTCCTGGGGGCGGGAGTCGGAGAGATACGCAGTATTTT. As protein: CASSPGGGSRRDTQYF. The variable domain in full, with the rest retrieved from reference TRBV5-1 and TRBJ2-3, is KAGVTQTPRYLIKTRGQQVTLSCSPISGHRSVSWYQQTPGQGLQFLFEYFSETQRNKGNFPGRFSGRQFSNSRSEMNVSTLELGDSALYLCASSPGGGSRRDTQYFGPGTRLTVL.

For this clone: Distinct nucleotide sequences in the sample also encode this CDR3. The rearrangement uses TRBV5-4 and TRBJ2-7; 12 bases are shared with TRBD2. This CDR3 is built from 15 residues. Per germline, CDR1 SGHNT and CDR2 YYREEE (reference sequence). Germline trimming cut 3 bases from V and 1 base from J; bases unmatched to any gene: 2. In DNA form, the CDR3 reads TGTGCCAGCAGCTCAGGACTAGCGGGGTCCTACGAGCAGTACTTC. Protein: CASSSGLAGSYEQYF.

The gene calls are TRBV11-1 and TRBJ1-1, with a weak D call TRBD1 (5 bases). Germline V gene sequence: CDR1 SGHAT, CDR2 FQDESV (reference sequence). The CDR3 consists of 13 residues. Deletions cut 5 bases from V and 10 bases from J, with 17 bases between. CDR3 nucleotides: TGTGCCAGCAGCCTCGGACCGATAAGGGGAGCTTTCTTT. It is translated as CASSLGPIRGAFF.

The chain couples TRBV6-5 to TRBJ1-1; the D is unclear. This CDR3 contains 14 residues. The germline V and J ends were trimmed by 11 bases and 1 base, with 17 bases remaining between them. CDR1 is MNHEY and CDR2 is SVGAGI in the germline V gene. The CDR3 DNA follows: TGTGCCGCAAAGTCTGGGAAAAGGAACACTGAAGCTTTCTTT. Translation: CAAKSGKRNTEAFF.

The chain combines TRBV7-3 with TRBJ2-3; 9 bases are a match to TRBD1. From germline, CDR1 is SGHTA and CDR2 FQGTGA. Unmatched junction bases numbered 7, after V lost 5 bases and J lost 4 bases. The CDR3 consists of 15 residues. This chain's CDR3 is CASSPSTGGADTQYF. The CDR3 nucleotides are TGTGCCAGCAGCCCCTCGACAGGGGGGGCAGATACGCAGTATTTT.

The CDR3 loop is CASSARGTTNEKLFF. The DNA for the CDR3 is TGTGCCAGCAGTGCCCGGGGAACAACTAATGAAAAACTGTTTTTT. The chain recombines TRBV2 with TRBJ1-4; D is unclear. Between the trimmed V and J ends, which lost 4 bases and 0 bases, there was a span of 9 bases. The germline gives CDR1 SNHLY, CDR2 FYNNEI. The CDR3 is 15 residues long.

The chain joins TRBV10-3 to TRBJ1-1, with 10 bases fitting TRBD1. Germline V gives CDR1 ENHRY, CDR2 SYGVKD. CDR3 length equals 14 residues. V shed 5 bases, J shed 6 bases, and the junction held 6 bases outside the gene matches. The CDR3 nucleotides are TGTGCCATCAGTCCGGGACAGGGGATTTCTGAAGCTTTCTTT. Its protein is CAISPGQGISEAFF.

The chain has TRBV13 and TRBJ2-7; D not resolved. Germline CDR1 and CDR2: PRHDT and FYEKMQ (reference sequence). V lost 5 bases and J 0 bases, leaving 5 bases between the germline ends. The CDR3 extends over 12 amino acids. For the CDR3, the DNA is TGTGCCAGCAGCCGAAACTCCTACGAGCAGTACTTC. This sequence encodes CASSRNSYEQYF.

The CDR3 nucleotides are TGTGCCAGCACCACAAATGATCAGCCCCAGCATTTT. Translation gives CASTTNDQPQHF. The chain links TRBV6-6 to TRBJ1-5; D gene unclear. The germline CDR1 and CDR2 sequences are MNHNY and SVGAGI (reference sequence). V lost 7 bases, J lost 5 bases, and 9 bases lay in between. The CDR3 is made up of 12 amino acids.